The rows below give T cell receptor beta chains drawn from one sample of a study of T cells in Graves' hyperthyroidism and ophthalmopathy. One entry per CDR3 protein, called by TCRdb with MiXCR from the multiplex PCR reads. The sample consists of about 360,000 distinct CDR3 sequences, about 12% of them appearing once. The sequencing sample was made of blood. These receptors came from a woman aged 18-29 years with Graves' hyperthyroidism. CDR3s include the opening cysteine and the closing phenylalanine or tryptophan. Each record gives: J gene, D gene, CDR3 length, V gene, clone size, CDR3 DNA, CDR3 protein. D genes are given only for firm matches. Clone size, where shown, is once, few, many, or a class for clones that have expanded.

>TRBJ2-7|-|17|TRBV6-2/TRBV6-3|many
TGTGCCAGCAGAGGAATCCCCCAACTTGAGACTCGGAGGGAGCAGTACTTC
CASRGIPQLETRREQYF
>TRBJ2-5|-|14|TRBV3-1|-
TGTGCCAGCAGCCTCTCTCCGGGAGAAGAGACCCAGTACTTC
CASSLSPGEETQYF
>TRBJ2-3|TRBD1|16|TRBV11-2|many
TGTGCCAGCAGCTTAGGACAGGGTATTAGCACAGATACGCAGTATTTT
CASSLGQGISTDTQYF
>TRBJ2-3|TRBD1|16|TRBV19|-
TGTGCCAGTAGTCCAACGACAGGGGGAGGCACAGATACGCAGTATTTT
CASSPTTGGGTDTQYF
>TRBJ2-3|-|10|TRBV3-1|many
TGTGCCACCGCCGGGGAGGTGCAGTATTTT
CATAGEVQYF
>TRBJ2-5|-|16|TRBV6-1|-
TGTGCCAGCAGCCCCGTTTCTTGGAGCTCCCAAGAGACCCAGTACTTC
CASSPVSWSSQETQYF
>TRBJ2-5|-|17|TRBV3-1|many
TGTGCCAGCAGCCAAGATTCTACAGGAGCAGACCAAGAGACCCAGTACTTC
CASSQDSTGADQETQYF
>TRBJ2-7|-|14|TRBV6-5|few
TGTGCCAGCAGTTATGGGGGTTCGATCTACGAGCAGTACTTC
CASSYGGSIYEQYF
>TRBJ1-2|-|17|TRBV20-1|many
TGCAGTGCTAGAGATCATTTTTCCAGGGGCGAAGACTATGGCTACACCTTC
CSARDHFSRGEDYGYTF
>TRBJ1-1|-|16|TRBV18|-
TGTGCCAGCTCACTAACAATGCGACAGTTACTCACTGAAGCTTTCTTT
CASSLTMRQLLTEAFF
>TRBJ2-2|-|15|TRBV4-1|few
TGCGCCAGCAGCCAAGAAGGGCGCACCACCGGGGAGCTGTTTTTT
CASSQEGRTTGELFF
>TRBJ2-1|TRBD1|17|TRBV29-1|many
TGCAGCGTTGAGGGCAGGGGGCTGCAGAGCTCCTACAATGAGCAGTTCTTC
CSVEGRGLQSSYNEQFF
>TRBJ2-7|TRBD2|14|TRBV7-7|many
TGTGCTAGCAGCTTATGGACTAGCGGCTACGAGCAGTACTTC
CASSLWTSGYEQYF
>TRBJ1-1|-|14|TRBV18|few
TGTGCCAGCTCACCAAATCTGGAGAACACTGAAGCTTTCTTT
CASSPNLENTEAFF
>TRBJ1-3|-|16|TRBV12-3/TRBV12-4|-
TGTGCCAGCAGTTTATCCGGAGGGCGCTCTGGAAACACCATATATTTT
CASSLSGGRSGNTIYF
>TRBJ2-5|-|13|TRBV7-2|medium-sized
TGTGCCAGCAGCTCGCAGGAGGGGGAGACCCAGTACTTC
CASSSQEGETQYF
>TRBJ2-7|TRBD2|18|TRBV13|few
TGTGCCAGCAGCCTGGGGGTTCTCGCGGGGGGCCTCCTCTACGAGCAGTACTTC
CASSLGVLAGGLLYEQYF
>TRBJ1-3|-|12|TRBV20-1|few
TGCAGTGCTAACGGGGGTGGAAACACCATATATTTT
CSANGGGNTIYF
>TRBJ1-6|-|15|TRBV5-1|few
TGCGCCAGCAGCTTGGGGTCATTTTATAATTCACCCCTCCACTTT
CASSLGSFYNSPLHF
>TRBJ2-1|-|13|TRBV30|few
TGTGCCTGGATGCGGGACTCCTACAATGAGCAGTTCTTC
CAWMRDSYNEQFF
>TRBJ2-2|TRBD1|17|TRBV6-1|many
TGTGCCAGCAGTTACGAGGCTGACAGGGTTTGGGCCGGGGAGCTGTTTTTT
CASSYEADRVWAGELFF
>TRBJ1-1|-|16|TRBV5-1|many
TGCGCCAGCAGCTCACAGGGAGTCGGCATGAACACTGAAGCTTTCTTT
CASSSQGVGMNTEAFF
>TRBJ2-3|-|16|TRBV12-3/TRBV12-4|many
TGTGCCAGCAGTCCACCTCTAGCGCGGAAGGCAGATACGCAGTATTTT
CASSPPLARKADTQYF
>TRBJ1-6|-|12|TRBV7-9|many
TGTGCCGGCCGGGACACTAATTCACCCCTCCACTTT
CAGRDTNSPLHF
>TRBJ2-7|TRBD2|18|TRBV6-2/TRBV6-3|few
TGTGCCAGCAGCCTCCTCGTAGGGACTAGCGAGGACTCCTACGAGCAGTACTTC
CASSLLVGTSEDSYEQYF
>TRBJ1-5|-|12|TRBV6-1|many
TGTGCCAGCAGGGACTGGGGGTGGTCTTTCCATTTT
CASRDWGWSFHF
>TRBJ1-5|-|15|TRBV15|many
TGTGCCACCAGCAGAGTTGGGAGTGAGGGCCAGCCCCAGCATTTT
CATSRVGSEGQPQHF
>TRBJ2-2|-|15|TRBV5-1|many
TGCGCCAGCAGCTTGGGACTATGGGACACCGGGGAGCTGTTTTTT
CASSLGLWDTGELFF
>TRBJ1-6|-|14|TRBV19|-
TGTGCCAGTAGCACTTATACGGGAAATTCACCCCTCCACTTT
CASSTYTGNSPLHF
>TRBJ1-2|-|16|TRBV4-3|few
TGCGCCAGCAGCCAAGAGTATGCAGGGACGTTCTATGGCTACACCTTC
CASSQEYAGTFYGYTF
>TRBJ2-3|-|12|TRBV28|many
TGTGCCAGCAGTTTGGGGACCATCGGGCAGTATTTT
CASSLGTIGQYF
>TRBJ2-1|-|14|TRBV28|many
TGTGCCAGCAGCCGGGACCAATTGGGCAATGAGCAGTTCTTC
CASSRDQLGNEQFF
>TRBJ1-5|-|13|TRBV20-1|few
TGCAGTGCTAGTACTGGCCCCAATCAGCCCCAGCATTTT
CSASTGPNQPQHF
>TRBJ2-1|TRBD1|13|TRBV10-1|-
TGCGCCAGCAATCTTACAGGGGGCAATGAGCAGTTCTTC
CASNLTGGNEQFF
>TRBJ2-7|-|14|TRBV19|-
TGTGCCAGCACGGATAGCAGAAGGGGTTACGAGCAGTACTTC
CASTDSRRGYEQYF
>TRBJ2-3|TRBD2|17|TRBV12-3/TRBV12-4|many
TGTGCCAGCAGTTTAGCGGGAGCGGGAGGGCCAACAGATACGCAGTATTTT
CASSLAGAGGPTDTQYF
>TRBJ1-2|TRBD1|16|TRBV30|many
TGTGCCTGGAGTTATACGGGGGCAGGGGGAAACTATGGCTACACCTTC
CAWSYTGAGGNYGYTF
>TRBJ1-5|-|16|TRBV28|many
TGTGCCAGCAGTTGGGGAGGGAGAGGGAGAGATCAGCCCCAGCATTTT
CASSWGGRGRDQPQHF
>TRBJ2-7|-|14|TRBV6-1|few
TGTGCCAGCAGTGAAGGTCCCGATTTATACGAGCAGTACTTC
CASSEGPDLYEQYF
>TRBJ2-3|TRBD2|15|TRBV20-1|many
TGCAGTGCTAGGGGACTAGCGGGAGTGGCGGATACGCAGTATTTT
CSARGLAGVADTQYF
>TRBJ2-7|TRBD1|14|TRBV5-6|-
TGTGCCAGCAGCCCAGGACAGGGGTGGTACGAGCAGTACTTC
CASSPGQGWYEQYF